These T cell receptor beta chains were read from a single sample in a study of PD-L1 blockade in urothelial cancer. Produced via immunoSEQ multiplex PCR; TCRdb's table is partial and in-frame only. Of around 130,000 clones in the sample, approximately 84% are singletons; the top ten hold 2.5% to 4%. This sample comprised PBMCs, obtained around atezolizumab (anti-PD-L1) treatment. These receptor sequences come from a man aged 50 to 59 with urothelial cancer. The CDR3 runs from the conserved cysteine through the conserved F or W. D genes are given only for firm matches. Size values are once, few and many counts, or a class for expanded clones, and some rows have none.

CDR3 protein: CASAQGSNQPQHF
CDR3 DNA: TGTGCCAGTGCACAGGGGAGCAATCAGCCCCAGCATTTT
V gene: TRBV19
D gene: TRBD1
clone size: NA
J gene: TRBJ1-5

CDR3 protein: CASKNGRGGDTQYF
CDR3 DNA: TGTGCCAGCAAGAACGGGCGGGGGGGGGATACGCAGTATTTT
V gene: TRBV27
D gene: TRBD2
clone size: NA
J gene: TRBJ2-3

CDR3 protein: CASSKTTGVEQYF
CDR3 DNA: TGTGCCAGCAGTAAAACAACAGGGGTCGAGCAGTACTTC
V gene: TRBV2
D gene: TRBD1
clone size: NA
J gene: TRBJ2-7

CDR3 protein: CASSLAGQTNTEAFF
CDR3 DNA: TGTGCCAGCAGCTTGGCGGGACAGACGAACACTGAAGCTTTCTTT
V gene: TRBV5-5
D gene: TRBD1
clone size: once
J gene: TRBJ1-1

CDR3 protein: CASSPDWQPQHF
CDR3 DNA: TGTGCCAGCAGCCCAGATTGGCAGCCCCAGCATTTT
V gene: TRBV7-9
D gene: NA
clone size: NA
J gene: TRBJ1-5

CDR3 protein: CSVKDRGNTEAFF
CDR3 DNA: TGCAGCGTCAAAGACAGGGGAAACACTGAAGCTTTCTTT
V gene: TRBV29-1
D gene: TRBD1
clone size: NA
J gene: TRBJ1-1

CDR3 protein: CASRAPQSPYEQYF
CDR3 DNA: TGTGCCAGCAGAGCCCCCCAAAGCCCTTACGAGCAGTACTTC
V gene: TRBV28
D gene: NA
clone size: NA
J gene: TRBJ2-7

CDR3 protein: CATTPPLGTLSYEQYF
CDR3 DNA: TGTGCCACCACTCCCCCCCTCGGGACTCTCTCCTACGAGCAGTACTTC
V gene: TRBV21-1
D gene: NA
clone size: NA
J gene: TRBJ2-7

CDR3 protein: CASSLDPSGVWSQHF
CDR3 DNA: TGCGCCAGCAGCTTGGATCCATCAGGGGTCTGGTCCCAGCATTTT
V gene: TRBV5-1
D gene: NA
clone size: NA
J gene: TRBJ1-5

CDR3 protein: CASRDRVHTEAFF
CDR3 DNA: TGTGCCAGCCGGGACAGGGTCCACACTGAAGCTTTCTTT
V gene: TRBV19
D gene: TRBD1
clone size: few
J gene: TRBJ1-1

CDR3 protein: CATSRGILREDLEQFF
CDR3 DNA: TGTGCCACCAGCAGAGGGATACTTAGGGAGGATCTTGAGCAGTTCTTC
V gene: TRBV15
D gene: NA
clone size: NA
J gene: TRBJ2-1

CDR3 protein: CASSSPTNRGPQHF
CDR3 DNA: TGTGCCAGCAGTTCCCCAACTAACCGGGGGCCCCAGCATTTT
V gene: TRBV28
D gene: NA
clone size: NA
J gene: TRBJ1-5

CDR3 protein: CASSPVGGFNNQPQHF
CDR3 DNA: TGTGCCAGCAGTCCGGTCGGGGGATTTAACAATCAGCCCCAGCATTTT
V gene: TRBV28
D gene: NA
clone size: few
J gene: TRBJ1-5

CDR3 protein: CASGGGTYEQYF
CDR3 DNA: TGTGCCAGTGGGGGGGGTACATACGAGCAGTACTTC
V gene: TRBV6-1
D gene: TRBD2
clone size: few
J gene: TRBJ2-7

CDR3 protein: CASSSHQTSRKNIQYF
CDR3 DNA: TGTGCCAGCAGCTCCCATCAGACTAGCAGAAAAAACATTCAGTACTTC
V gene: TRBV5-6
D gene: TRBD2
clone size: NA
J gene: TRBJ2-4

CDR3 protein: CASSRGSNADTQYF
CDR3 DNA: TGTGCCAGCAGCCGCGGGTCCAACGCGGATACGCAGTATTTT
V gene: TRBV7-3
D gene: NA
clone size: few
J gene: TRBJ2-3